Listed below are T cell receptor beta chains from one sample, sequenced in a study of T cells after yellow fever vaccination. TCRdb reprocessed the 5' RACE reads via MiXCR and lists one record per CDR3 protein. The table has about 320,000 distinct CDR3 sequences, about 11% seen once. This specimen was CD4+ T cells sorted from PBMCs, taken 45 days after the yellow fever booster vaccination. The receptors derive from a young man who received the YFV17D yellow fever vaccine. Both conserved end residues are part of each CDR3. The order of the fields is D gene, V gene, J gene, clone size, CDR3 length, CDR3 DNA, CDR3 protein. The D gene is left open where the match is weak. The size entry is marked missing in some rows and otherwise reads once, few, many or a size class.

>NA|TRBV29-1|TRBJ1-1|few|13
TGCAGCGTTGAAGTTCGAAGGAACACTGAAGCTTTCTTT
CSVEVRRNTEAFF
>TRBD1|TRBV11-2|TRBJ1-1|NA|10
TGTGCCAGCAGGACAGGGGGCGCTTTCTTT
CASRTGGAFF
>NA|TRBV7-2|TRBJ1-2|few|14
TGTGCCAGCAGCCGTAACGGTGGGAGCTATGGCTACACCTTC
CASSRNGGSYGYTF
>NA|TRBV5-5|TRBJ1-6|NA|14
TGTGCCAGCAGCTCGGGAGGTTATAATTCACCCCTCCACTTT
CASSSGGYNSPLHF
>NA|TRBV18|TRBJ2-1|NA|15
TGTGCCAGCTCACCTTTAGCACCCCCCTACAATGAGCAGTTCTTC
CASSPLAPPYNEQFF
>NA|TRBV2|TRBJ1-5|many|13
TGTGCCAGCACCTTCTCAGAGAATCAGCCCCAGCATTTT
CASTFSENQPQHF
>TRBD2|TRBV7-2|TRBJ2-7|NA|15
TGTGCCAGCAACGGTCCCGGGACTAGCCGGGCCGAGCAGTACTTC
CASNGPGTSRAEQYF
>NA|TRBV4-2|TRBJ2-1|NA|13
TGTGCCAGCAGCTCTCGACCGGACAATGAGCAGTTCTTC
CASSSRPDNEQFF
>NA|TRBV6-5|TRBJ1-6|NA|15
TGTGCCAGCAAATTCGGAAGCTCCTATAATTCACCCCTCCACTTT
CASKFGSSYNSPLHF
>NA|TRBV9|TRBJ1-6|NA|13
TGTGCCAGCAGCGTCTCAGGGAGTTCACCCCTCCACTTT
CASSVSGSSPLHF
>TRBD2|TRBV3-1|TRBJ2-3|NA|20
TGTGCCAGCAGCCCCTTAGCTCGGACTAGCGGGGGGGCGAGGACAGATACGCAGTATTTT
CASSPLARTSGGARTDTQYF
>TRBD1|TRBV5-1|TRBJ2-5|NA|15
TGCGCCAGCAACCCGGACAGGCCTATCCAAGAGACCCAGTACTTC
CASNPDRPIQETQYF
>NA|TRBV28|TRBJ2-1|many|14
TGTGCCAGCACCACCCCGTCTGCCTACAATGAGCAGTTCTTC
CASTTPSAYNEQFF
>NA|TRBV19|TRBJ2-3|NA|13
TGTGCCAGTAGTTACACTAGTATGGATACGCAGTATTTT
CASSYTSMDTQYF
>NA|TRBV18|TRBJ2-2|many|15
TGTGCCAGCTCACCCTCGGGACAGAACACCGGGGAGCTGTTTTTT
CASSPSGQNTGELFF
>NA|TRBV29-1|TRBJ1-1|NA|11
TGCAGCGGGGGAGATGGCACTGAAGCTTTCTTT
CSGGDGTEAFF
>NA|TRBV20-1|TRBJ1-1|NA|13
TGCAGTGCCAGGGTCGGGGGGGACACTGAAGCTTTCTTT
CSARVGGDTEAFF
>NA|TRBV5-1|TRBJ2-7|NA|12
TGCGCCAGCAGCCAGAGGGGGGGCGAGCAGTACTTC
CASSQRGGEQYF
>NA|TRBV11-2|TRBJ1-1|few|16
TGTGCCAGCAGCTTAGGCTTTGCAGGGTTGTACACTGAAGCTTTCTTT
CASSLGFAGLYTEAFF
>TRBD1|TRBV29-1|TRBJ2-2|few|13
TGCAGCGGAGACAGGGGAGGCACCGGGGAGCTGTTTTTT
CSGDRGGTGELFF
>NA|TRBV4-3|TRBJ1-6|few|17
TGCGCCAGCAGCGTTGCGCCCTTCGGGTCTTATAATTCACCCCTCCACTTT
CASSVAPFGSYNSPLHF
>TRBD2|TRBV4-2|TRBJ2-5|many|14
TGTGCCAGCAGCCAATGGGCGGGGGAAGAGACCCAGTACTTC
CASSQWAGEETQYF
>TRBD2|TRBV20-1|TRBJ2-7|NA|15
TGCAGTGCATGGGTTAGCGGGGGGCCGACCTACGAGCAGTACTTC
CSAWVSGGPTYEQYF
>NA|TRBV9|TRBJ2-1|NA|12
TGTGCCAGCAGCGTATATAGGGGTGAGCAGTTCTTC
CASSVYRGEQFF
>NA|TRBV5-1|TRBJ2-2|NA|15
TGCGCCAGCAGCTCGGATCTTTCGAACACCGGGGAGCTGTTTTTT
CASSSDLSNTGELFF
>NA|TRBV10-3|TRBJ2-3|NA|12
TGTGCCATTGCAGGGGAGAGCGATACGCAGTATTTT
CAIAGESDTQYF
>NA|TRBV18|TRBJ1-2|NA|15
TGTGCCAGCTCACCACGAGAAGTGTTTAACTATGGCTACACCTTC
CASSPREVFNYGYTF
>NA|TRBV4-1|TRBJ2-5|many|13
TGCGCCAGCAGCCAAGTACTGTTAGAGACCCAGTACTTC
CASSQVLLETQYF
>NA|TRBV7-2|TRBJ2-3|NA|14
TGTGCCAGTGTAATGACCCGAGCGGCAGATACGCAGTATTTT
CASVMTRAADTQYF
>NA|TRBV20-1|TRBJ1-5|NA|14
TGCAGTGCTAGAGATACCCGGGTGGATCAGCCCCAGCATTTT
CSARDTRVDQPQHF
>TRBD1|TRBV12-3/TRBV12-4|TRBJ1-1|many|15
TGTGCCAGCAGGGGACAGGGGACGGTGAACACTGAAGCTTTCTTT
CASRGQGTVNTEAFF
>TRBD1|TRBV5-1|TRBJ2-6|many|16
TGCGCCAGCAGCCTGCTAGGGGGCGGTGGGGCCAACGTCCTGACTTTC
CASSLLGGGGANVLTF
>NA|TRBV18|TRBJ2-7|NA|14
TGTGCCAGCTCACCAACGCAGGGTGGCTACGAGCAGTACTTC
CASSPTQGGYEQYF
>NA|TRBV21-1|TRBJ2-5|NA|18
TGTGCCAGCAGCAAAGCGCGCCAGGGGGGCCCTATACAAGAGACCCAGTACTTC
CASSKARQGGPIQETQYF